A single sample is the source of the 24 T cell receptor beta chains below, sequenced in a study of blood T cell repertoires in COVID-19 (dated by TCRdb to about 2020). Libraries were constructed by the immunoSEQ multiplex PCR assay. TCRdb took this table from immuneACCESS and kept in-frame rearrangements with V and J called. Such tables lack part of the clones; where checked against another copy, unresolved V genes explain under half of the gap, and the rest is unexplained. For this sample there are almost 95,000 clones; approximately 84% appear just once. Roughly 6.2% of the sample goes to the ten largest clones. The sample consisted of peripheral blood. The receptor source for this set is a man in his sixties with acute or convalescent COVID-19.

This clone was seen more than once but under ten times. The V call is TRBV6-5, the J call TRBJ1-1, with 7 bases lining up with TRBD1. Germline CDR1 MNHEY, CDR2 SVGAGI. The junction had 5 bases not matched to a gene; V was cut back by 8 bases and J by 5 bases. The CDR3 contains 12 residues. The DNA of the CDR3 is TGTGCCAGCCAGGGGGGAGGTACTGAAGCTTTCTTT. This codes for CASQGGGTEAFF.

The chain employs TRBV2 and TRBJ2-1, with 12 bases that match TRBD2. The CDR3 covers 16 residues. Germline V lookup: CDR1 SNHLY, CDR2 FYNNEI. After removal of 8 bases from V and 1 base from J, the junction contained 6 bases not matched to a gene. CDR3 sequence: CASARLAGESYNEQFF. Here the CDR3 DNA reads TGTGCCAGCGCTAGACTAGCGGGGGAGTCCTACAATGAGCAGTTCTTC.

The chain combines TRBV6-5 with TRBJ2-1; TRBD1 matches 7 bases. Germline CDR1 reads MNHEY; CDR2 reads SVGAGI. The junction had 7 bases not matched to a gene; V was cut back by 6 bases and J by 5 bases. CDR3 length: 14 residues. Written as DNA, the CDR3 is TGTGCCAGCAGGTCCCGGGACAGAGACAATGAGCAGTTCTTC. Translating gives CASRSRDRDNEQFF.

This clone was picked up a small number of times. The CDR3 nucleotides are TGTGCCAGCATCCCGGACAGGATAAACACTGAAGCTTTCTTT. Its translation: CASIPDRINTEAFF. The chain uses TRBV7-2 and TRBJ1-1; TRBD1 matches at 7 bases. The ends lost 7 bases at V and 2 bases at J; junction bases unmatched: 7. Germline CDR1 and CDR2: SGHTA and FQGNSA. The CDR3 loop spans 14 amino acids.

In DNA, the CDR3 is TGTGCCAGCAGCGTAGCAGAACAGGGGGTTCGTAATGAGCAGTTCTTC. Protein sequence: CASSVAEQGVRNEQFF. The V call is TRBV9, the J call TRBJ2-1; TRBD1 aligns across 8 bases. The germline gives CDR1 SGDLS, CDR2 YYNGEE. With V trimmed by 0 bases and J by 7 bases, 9 bases remained unmatched. CDR3 length: 16 amino acids.

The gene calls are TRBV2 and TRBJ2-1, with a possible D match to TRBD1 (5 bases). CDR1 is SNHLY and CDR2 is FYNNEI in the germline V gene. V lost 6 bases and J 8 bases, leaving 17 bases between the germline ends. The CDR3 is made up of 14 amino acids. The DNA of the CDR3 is TGTGCCAGCAGGAGAGGCAGGGCCGAGGATGAGCAGTTCTTC. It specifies CASRRGRAEDEQFF.

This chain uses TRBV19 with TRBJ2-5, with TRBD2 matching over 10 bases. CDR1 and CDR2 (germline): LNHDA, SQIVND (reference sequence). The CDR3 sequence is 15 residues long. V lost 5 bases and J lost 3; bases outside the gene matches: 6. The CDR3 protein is CASSQISGGKETQYF. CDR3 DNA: TGTGCCAGTAGTCAGATTAGCGGGGGGAAAGAGACCCAGTACTTC. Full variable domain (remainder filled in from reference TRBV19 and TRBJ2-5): DGGITQSPKYLFRKEGQNVTLSCEQNLNHDAMYWYRQDPGQGLRLIYYSQIVNDFQKGDIAEGYSVSREKKESFPLTVTSAQKNPTAFYLCASSQISGGKETQYFGPGTRLLVL.

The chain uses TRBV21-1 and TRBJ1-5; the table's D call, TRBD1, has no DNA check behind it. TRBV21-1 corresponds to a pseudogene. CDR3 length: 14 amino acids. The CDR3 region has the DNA TGTGCCAGCAGCAAACGCAGGGGGCACCAGCCCCAGCATTTT. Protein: CASSKRRGHQPQHF.

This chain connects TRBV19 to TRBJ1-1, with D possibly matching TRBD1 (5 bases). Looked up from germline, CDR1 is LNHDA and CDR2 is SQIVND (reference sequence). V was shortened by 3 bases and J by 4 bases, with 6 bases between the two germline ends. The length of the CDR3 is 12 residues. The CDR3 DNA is TGTGCCAGTAGTATGGGGCTCACTGAAGCTTTCTTT. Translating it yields CASSMGLTEAFF. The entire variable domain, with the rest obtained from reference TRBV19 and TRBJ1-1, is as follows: DGGITQSPKYLFRKEGQNVTLSCEQNLNHDAMYWYRQDPGQGLRLIYYSQIVNDFQKGDIAEGYSVSREKKESFPLTVTSAQKNPTAFYLCASSMGLTEAFFGQGTRLTVV.

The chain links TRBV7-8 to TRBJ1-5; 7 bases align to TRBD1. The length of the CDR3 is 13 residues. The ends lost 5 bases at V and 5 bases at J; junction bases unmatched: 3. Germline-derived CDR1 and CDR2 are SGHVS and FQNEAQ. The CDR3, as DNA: TGTGCCAGCAGCCGAACAGGGGATCAGCCCCAGCATTTT. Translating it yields CASSRTGDQPQHF.

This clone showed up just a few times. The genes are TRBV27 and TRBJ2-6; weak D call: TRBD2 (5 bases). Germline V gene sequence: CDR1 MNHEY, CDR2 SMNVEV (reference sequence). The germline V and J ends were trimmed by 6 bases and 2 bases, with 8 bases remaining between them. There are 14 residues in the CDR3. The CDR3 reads CASRTGTGANVLTF. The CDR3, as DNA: TGTGCCAGCAGGACCGGGACTGGGGCCAACGTCCTGACTTTC.

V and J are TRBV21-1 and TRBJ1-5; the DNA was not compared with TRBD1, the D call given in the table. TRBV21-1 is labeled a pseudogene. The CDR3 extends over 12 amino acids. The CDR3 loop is CASLEGAQPQHF. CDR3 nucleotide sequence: TGTGCCAGCCTCGAGGGGGCCCAGCCCCAGCATTTT.

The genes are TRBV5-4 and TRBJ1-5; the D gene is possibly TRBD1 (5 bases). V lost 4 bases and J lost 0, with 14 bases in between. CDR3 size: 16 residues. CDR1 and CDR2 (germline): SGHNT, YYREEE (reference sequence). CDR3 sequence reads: CASSNLDNYSNQPQHF. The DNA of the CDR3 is TGTGCCAGCAGCAATCTGGACAACTATAGCAATCAGCCCCAGCATTTT.

DNA of the CDR3: TGTGCCAGCAGCCACCGAGACAGTCCGAACACTGAAGCTTTCTTT. Amino acid sequence: CASSHRDSPNTEAFF. J is TRBJ1-1 and V is TRBV14, with D maybe TRBD1 (5 bases). The CDR3 is 15 residues long. The germline V gene has CDR1 SGHDN and CDR2 FVKESK. The germline V and J ends were trimmed by 3 bases and 1 base, with 12 bases remaining between them.

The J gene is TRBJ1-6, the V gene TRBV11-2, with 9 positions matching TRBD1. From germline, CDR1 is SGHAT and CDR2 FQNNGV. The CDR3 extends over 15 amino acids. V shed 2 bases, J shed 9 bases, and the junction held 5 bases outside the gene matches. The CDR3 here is CASSLTYRGLSPLHF. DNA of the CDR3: TGTGCCAGCAGCTTAACATACAGGGGGCTTTCACCCCTCCACTTT.

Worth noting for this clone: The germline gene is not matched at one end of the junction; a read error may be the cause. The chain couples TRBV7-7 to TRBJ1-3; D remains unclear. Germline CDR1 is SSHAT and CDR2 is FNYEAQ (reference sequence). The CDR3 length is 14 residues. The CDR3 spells CASSLRTSGNTIYF. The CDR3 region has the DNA TGTGCTAGCAGCTTACGGACTTCTGGAAACACCATATATTTT.

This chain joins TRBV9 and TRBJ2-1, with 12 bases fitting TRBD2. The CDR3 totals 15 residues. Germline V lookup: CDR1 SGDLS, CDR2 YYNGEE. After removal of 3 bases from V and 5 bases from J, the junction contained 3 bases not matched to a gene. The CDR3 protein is CASSASGGANNEQFF. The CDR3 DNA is TGTGCCAGCAGCGCTAGCGGGGGGGCGAACAATGAGCAGTTCTTC.

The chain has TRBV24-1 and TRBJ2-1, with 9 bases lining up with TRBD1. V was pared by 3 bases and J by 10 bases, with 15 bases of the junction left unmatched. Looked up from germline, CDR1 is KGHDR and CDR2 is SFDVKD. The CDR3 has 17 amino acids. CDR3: CATSDKEKGQGAREQFF. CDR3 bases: TGTGCCACCAGTGATAAGGAGAAGGGACAGGGTGCAAGGGAGCAGTTCTTC.

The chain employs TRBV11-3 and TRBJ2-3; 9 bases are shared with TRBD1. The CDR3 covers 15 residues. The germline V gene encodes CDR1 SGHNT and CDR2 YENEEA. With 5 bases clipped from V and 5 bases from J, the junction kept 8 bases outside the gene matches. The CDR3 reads CASSPAQGAGDTQYF. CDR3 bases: TGTGCCAGCAGCCCTGCACAGGGGGCGGGAGATACGCAGTATTTT.

The CDR3 reads CATSAQDRGSGYTF. As DNA, the CDR3 is TGTGCCACCAGTGCTCAAGACAGGGGTAGTGGCTACACCTTC. This sequence joins TRBV24-1 and TRBJ1-2; 8 positions agree with TRBD1. The CDR3 runs to 14 residues. V shed 5 bases and J 7 bases; nucleotides not matched to a gene: 8. Germline CDR1 and CDR2: KGHDR and SFDVKD.

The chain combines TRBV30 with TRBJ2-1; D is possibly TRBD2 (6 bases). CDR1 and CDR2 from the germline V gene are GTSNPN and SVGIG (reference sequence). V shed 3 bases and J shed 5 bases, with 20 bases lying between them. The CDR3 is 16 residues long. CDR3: CAWSRRSSGSHNEQFF. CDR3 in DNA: TGTGCCTGGAGCCGGCGATCGAGCGGGTCTCACAATGAGCAGTTCTTC.

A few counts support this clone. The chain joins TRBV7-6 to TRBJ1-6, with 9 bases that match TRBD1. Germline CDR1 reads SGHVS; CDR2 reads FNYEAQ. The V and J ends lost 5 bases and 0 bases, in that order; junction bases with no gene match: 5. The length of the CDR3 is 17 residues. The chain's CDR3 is CASSPDRGSSYNSPLHF. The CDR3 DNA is TGTGCCAGCAGCCCGGACAGGGGCAGCTCCTATAATTCACCCCTCCACTTT. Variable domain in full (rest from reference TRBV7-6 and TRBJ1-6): GAGVSQSPRYKVTKRGQDVALRCDPISGHVSLYWYRQALGQGPEFLTYFNYEAQQDKSGLPNDRFSAERPEGSISTLTIQRTEQRDSAMYRCASSPDRGSSYNSPLHFGNGTRLTVT.

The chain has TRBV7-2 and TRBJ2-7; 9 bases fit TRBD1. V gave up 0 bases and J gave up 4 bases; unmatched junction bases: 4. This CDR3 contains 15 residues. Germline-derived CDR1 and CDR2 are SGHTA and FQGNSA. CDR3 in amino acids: CASSLAGTGYYEQYF. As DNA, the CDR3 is TGTGCCAGCAGCTTAGCAGGGACAGGGTATTACGAGCAGTACTTC. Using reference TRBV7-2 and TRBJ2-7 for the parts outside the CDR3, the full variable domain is GAGVSQSPSNKVTEKGKDVELRCDPISGHTALYWYRQSLGQGLEFLIYFQGNSAPDKSGLPSDRFSAERTGGSVSTLTIQRTQQEDSAVYLCASSLAGTGYYEQYFGPGTRLTVT.

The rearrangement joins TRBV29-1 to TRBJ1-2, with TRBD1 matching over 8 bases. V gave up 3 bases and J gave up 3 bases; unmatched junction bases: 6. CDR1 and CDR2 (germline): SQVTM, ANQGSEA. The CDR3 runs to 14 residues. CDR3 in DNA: TGCAGCGTTGAGGCCCAGGGGGCGGACTATGGCTACACCTTC. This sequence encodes CSVEAQGADYGYTF.